The present TCR beta chain was sequenced within a study of T cell responses to AZD1222 COVID-19 vaccine. Study-wide context: Pooling of second doses given at about 4 or about 12 weeks was done.

About this clone itself: Antigen specificity is unknown.

Assay used: immunoSEQ multiplex PCR; TCRdb lists only in-frame clones, some missing. The sample holds around 30,000 clones; about nine tenths are singletons and the top ten take over 40%. Study-wide results and caveats: Dominant at 160-218 and 743-854, vaccine-associated CD4 TCRs also spanned spike.

Trimming removed 4 bases from V and 0 bases from J, with 18 bases in between. The CDR3 is 17 amino acids. Germline CDR1 SGHNT, CDR2 YYREEE (reference sequence). The receptor was derived from an adult in good health. This specimen consisted of peripheral blood, obtained on day 0 of AZD1222 vaccination. The chain combines TRBV5-4 with TRBJ2-3, with D maybe TRBD2 (6 bases). The CDR3 coding sequence is TGTGCCAGCAGCGCGGTACTCGGGGGACTTAGCACAGATACGCAGTATTTT. Its protein is CASSAVLGGLSTDTQYF. The full variable domain, rest sourced from reference TRBV5-4 and TRBJ2-3, is ETGVTQSPTHLIKTRGQQVTLRCSSQSGHNTVSWYQQALGQGPQFIFQYYREEENGRGNFPPRFSGLQFPNYSSELNVNALELDDSALYLCASSAVLGGLSTDTQYFGPGTRLTVL.